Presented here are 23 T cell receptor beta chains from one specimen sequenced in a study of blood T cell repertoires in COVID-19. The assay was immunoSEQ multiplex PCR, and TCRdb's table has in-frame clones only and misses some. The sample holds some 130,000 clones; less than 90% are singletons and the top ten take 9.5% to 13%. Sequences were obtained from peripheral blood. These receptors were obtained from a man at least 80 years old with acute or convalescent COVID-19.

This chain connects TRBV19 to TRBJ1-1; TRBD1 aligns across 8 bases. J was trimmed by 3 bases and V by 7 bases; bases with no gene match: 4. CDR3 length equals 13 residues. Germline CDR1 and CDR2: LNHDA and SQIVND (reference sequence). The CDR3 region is CASKGQVYTEAFF. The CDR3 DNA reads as TGTGCCAGTAAGGGACAGGTCTACACTGAAGCTTTCTTT.

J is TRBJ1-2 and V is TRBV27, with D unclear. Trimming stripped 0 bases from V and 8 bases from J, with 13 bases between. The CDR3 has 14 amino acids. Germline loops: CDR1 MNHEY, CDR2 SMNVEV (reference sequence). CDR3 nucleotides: TGTGCCAGCAGTTTATCGTACGGGGAGGGAGGCTACACCTTC. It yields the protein CASSLSYGEGGYTF.

The CDR3 region is CASSLGYLVHQPQHF. As DNA, the CDR3 is TGTGCCAGCAGCCTCGGGTACTTGGTCCATCAGCCCCAGCATTTT. The rearrangement joins TRBV7-2 to TRBJ1-5; no clear D. V lost 5 bases and J lost 5, with 16 bases in between. Germline values: CDR1 SGHTA, CDR2 FQGNSA. The length of the CDR3 is 15 residues.

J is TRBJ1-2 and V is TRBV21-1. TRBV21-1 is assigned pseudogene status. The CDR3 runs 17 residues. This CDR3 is CASSKQRSNFPGYGYTF. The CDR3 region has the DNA TGTGCCAGCAGCAAACAACGGTCAAACTTTCCGGGCTATGGCTACACCTTC.

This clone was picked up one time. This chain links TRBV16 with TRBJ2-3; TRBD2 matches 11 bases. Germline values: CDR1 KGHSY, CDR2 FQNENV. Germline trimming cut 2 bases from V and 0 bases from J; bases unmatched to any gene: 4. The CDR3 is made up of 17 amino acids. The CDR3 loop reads CASSQRGLAGSTDTQYF. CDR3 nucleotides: TGTGCCAGCAGCCAACGCGGACTAGCGGGCAGCACAGATACGCAGTATTTT.

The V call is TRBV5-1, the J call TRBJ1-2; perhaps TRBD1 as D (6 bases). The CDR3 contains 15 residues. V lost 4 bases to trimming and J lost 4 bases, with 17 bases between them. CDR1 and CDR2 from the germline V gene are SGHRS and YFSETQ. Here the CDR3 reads CASSGRGGAPYGYTF. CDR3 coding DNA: TGCGCCAGCAGCGGCCGCGGGGGGGCTCCCTATGGCTACACCTTC.

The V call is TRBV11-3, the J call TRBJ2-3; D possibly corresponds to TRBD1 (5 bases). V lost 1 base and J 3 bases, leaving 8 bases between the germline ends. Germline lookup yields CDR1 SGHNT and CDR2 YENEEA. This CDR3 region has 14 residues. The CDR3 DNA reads TGTGCCAGCAGCTTAGGTCAGGGAACAGATACGCAGTATTTT. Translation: CASSLGQGTDTQYF.

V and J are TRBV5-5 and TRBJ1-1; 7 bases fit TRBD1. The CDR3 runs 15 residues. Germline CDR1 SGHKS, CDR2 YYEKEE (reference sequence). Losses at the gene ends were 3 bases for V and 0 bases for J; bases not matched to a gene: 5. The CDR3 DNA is TGTGCCAGCAGCTCGGGACAGCCTCTGAACACTGAAGCTTTCTTT. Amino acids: CASSSGQPLNTEAFF.

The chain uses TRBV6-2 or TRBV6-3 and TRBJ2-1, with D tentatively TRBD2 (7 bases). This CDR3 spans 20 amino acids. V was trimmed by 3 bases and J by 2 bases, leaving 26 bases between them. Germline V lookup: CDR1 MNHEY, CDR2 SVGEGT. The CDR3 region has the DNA TGTGCCAGCAGTTATTCCCCCAGCGGGAAACCAGGGACAACCTACAATGAGCAGTTCTTC. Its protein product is CASSYSPSGKPGTTYNEQFF.

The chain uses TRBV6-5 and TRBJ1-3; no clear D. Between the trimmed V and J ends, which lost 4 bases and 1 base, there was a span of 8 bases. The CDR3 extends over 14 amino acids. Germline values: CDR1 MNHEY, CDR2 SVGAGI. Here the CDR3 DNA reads TGTGCCAGCAGTTTTGAGTCTTCTGGAAACACCATATATTTT. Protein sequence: CASSFESSGNTIYF.

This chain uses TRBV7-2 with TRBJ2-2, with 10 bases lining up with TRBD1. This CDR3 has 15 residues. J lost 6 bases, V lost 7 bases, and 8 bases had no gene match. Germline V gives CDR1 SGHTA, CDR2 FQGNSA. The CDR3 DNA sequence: TGTGCCAGCACCATCGACAGGGGGCGCGCCGGGGAGCTGTTTTTT. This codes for CASTIDRGRAGELFF.

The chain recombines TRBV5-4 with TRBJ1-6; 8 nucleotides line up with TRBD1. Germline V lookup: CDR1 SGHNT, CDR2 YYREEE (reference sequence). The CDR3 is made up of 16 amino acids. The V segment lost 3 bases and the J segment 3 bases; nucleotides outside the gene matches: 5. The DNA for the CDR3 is TGTGCCAGCAGCTACGGACAGGGCGACTATAATTCACCCCTCCACTTT. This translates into CASSYGQGDYNSPLHF.

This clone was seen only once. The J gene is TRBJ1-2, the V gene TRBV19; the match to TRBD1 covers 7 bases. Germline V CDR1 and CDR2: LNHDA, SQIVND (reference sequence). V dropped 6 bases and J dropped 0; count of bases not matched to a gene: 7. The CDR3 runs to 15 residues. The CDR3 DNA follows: TGTGCCAGTAGCTCGAGGGGGCTAGCTAACTATGGCTACACCTTC. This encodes CASSSRGLANYGYTF.

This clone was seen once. Here the CDR3 DNA reads TGTGCCAGCTCCCCGACAGGGACAGGGTCCCCTAGCTATGGCTACACCTTC. It encodes CASSPTGTGSPSYGYTF. The chain uses TRBV18 and TRBJ1-2, with 9 bases identical to TRBD1. Germline loops: CDR1 KGHSH, CDR2 LQKENI. The CDR3 spans 17 residues. V trimming: 6 bases; J trimming: 4 bases; junction bases outside the gene matches: 15.

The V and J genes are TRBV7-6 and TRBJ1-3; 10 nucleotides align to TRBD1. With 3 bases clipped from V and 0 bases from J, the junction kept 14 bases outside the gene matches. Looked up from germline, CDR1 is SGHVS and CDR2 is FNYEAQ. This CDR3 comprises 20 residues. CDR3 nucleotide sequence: TGTGCCAGCAGCTTCGGTACCGGGACAGGGGCCGTACACTCTGGAAACACCATATATTTT. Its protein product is CASSFGTGTGAVHSGNTIYF.

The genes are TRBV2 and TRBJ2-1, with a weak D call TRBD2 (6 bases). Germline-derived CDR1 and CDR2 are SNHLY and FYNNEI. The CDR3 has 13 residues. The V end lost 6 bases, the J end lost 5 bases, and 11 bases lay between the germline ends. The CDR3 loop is CASSGGPNNEQFF. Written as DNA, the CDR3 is TGTGCCAGCAGCGGAGGGCCCAACAATGAGCAGTTCTTC.

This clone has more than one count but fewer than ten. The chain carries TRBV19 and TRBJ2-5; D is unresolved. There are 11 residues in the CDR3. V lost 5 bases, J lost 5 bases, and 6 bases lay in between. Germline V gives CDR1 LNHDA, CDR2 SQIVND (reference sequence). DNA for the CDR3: TGTGCCAGTAGTGCACTCGAGACCCAGTACTTC. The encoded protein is CASSALETQYF.

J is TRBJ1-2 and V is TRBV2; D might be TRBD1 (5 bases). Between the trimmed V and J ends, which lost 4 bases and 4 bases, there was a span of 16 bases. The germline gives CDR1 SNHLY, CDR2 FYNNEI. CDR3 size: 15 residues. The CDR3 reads CASSGGAQGGYGYTF. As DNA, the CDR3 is TGTGCCAGCAGTGGCGGGGCCCAGGGAGGCTATGGCTACACCTTC.

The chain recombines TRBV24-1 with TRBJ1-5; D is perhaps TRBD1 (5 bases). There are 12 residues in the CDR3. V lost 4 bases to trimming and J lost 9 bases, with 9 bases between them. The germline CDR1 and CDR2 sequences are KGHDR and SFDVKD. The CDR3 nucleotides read TGTGCCACCAGTGAGGGGGGGAGGCCCCAGCATTTT. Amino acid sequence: CATSEGGRPQHF.

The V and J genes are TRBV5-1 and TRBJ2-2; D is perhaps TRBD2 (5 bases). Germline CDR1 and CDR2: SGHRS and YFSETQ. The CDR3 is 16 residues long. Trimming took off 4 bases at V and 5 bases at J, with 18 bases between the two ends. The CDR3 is CASSPRTQSGTGELFF. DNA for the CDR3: TGCGCCAGCAGCCCAAGGACTCAGTCAGGTACCGGGGAGCTGTTTTTT.

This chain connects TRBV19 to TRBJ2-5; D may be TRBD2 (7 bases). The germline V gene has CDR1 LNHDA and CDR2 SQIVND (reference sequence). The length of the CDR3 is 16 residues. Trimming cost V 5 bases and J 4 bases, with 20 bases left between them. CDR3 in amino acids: CASSLQPQGGGETQYF. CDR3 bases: TGTGCCAGTAGTCTACAACCACAAGGGGGGGGAGAGACCCAGTACTTC.

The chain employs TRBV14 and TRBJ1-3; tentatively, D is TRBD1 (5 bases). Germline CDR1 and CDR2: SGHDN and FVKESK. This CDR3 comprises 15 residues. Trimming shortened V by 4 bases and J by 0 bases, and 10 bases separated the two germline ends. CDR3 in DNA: TGTGCCAGCAGCCTCGGGGGGACCTCTGGAAACACCATATATTTT. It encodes CASSLGGTSGNTIYF.

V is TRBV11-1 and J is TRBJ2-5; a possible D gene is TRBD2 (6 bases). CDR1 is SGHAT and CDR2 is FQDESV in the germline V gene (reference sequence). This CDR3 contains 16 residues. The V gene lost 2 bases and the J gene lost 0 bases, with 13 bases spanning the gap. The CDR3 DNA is TGTGCCAGCAGCTTAAGCGGGTTTCTGTACCAAGAGACCCAGTACTTC. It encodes CASSLSGFLYQETQYF.